Following are 13 T cell receptor beta chains from one sample sequenced in a study of control samples from healthy donors and cancer patients. The method was immunoSEQ multiplex PCR; TCRdb's version includes in-frame clones alone and lacks a portion of them. The sample includes 63,000 or so clones, roughly 87% seen only once; the top ten take roughly 6%. Sequencing was done on a sample of PBMCs. These receptors originate from a man aged 55 to 70 with colorectal cancer.

The chain uses TRBV6-5 and TRBJ2-3; 7 bases agree with TRBD1. The length of the CDR3 is 14 residues. The V segment lost 4 bases and the J segment 3 bases; nucleotides outside the gene matches: 4. Germline V gene lookup returns CDR1 MNHEY and CDR2 SVGAGI. CDR3 in amino acids: CASSFRGWTDTQYF. CDR3 DNA: TGTGCCAGCAGTTTCAGGGGGTGGACAGATACGCAGTATTTT.

The gene calls are TRBV19 and TRBJ1-3; D ambiguous. Trimming took 1 base from V and 4 from J, leaving 5 bases between them. This CDR3 spans 13 amino acids. CDR1 LNHDA and CDR2 SQIVND come from the germline V gene (reference sequence). The chain's CDR3 is CASSIVGGNTIYF. The CDR3 DNA reads TGTGCCAGTAGTATAGTGGGAGGAAACACCATATATTTT.

This chain links TRBV12-3 or TRBV12-4 with TRBJ1-1, with unresolved D. V lost 3 bases to trimming and J lost 8 bases, with 10 bases between them. The CDR3 is made up of 12 amino acids. The CDR3 nucleotides are TGTGCCAGCAGTTTGTCAATGCTGGAAGCTTTCTTT. This translates into CASSLSMLEAFF.

The chain recombines TRBV5-1 with TRBJ1-2; D remains unclear. This CDR3 contains 14 residues. Trimming removed 0 bases from V and 1 base from J, with 7 bases in between. Germline V gene lookup returns CDR1 SGHRS and CDR2 YFSETQ. The CDR3 spells CASSLDSFNYGYTF. In nucleotides, the CDR3 is TGCGCCAGCAGCTTGGACAGCTTTAACTATGGCTACACCTTC.

The chain has TRBV7-2 and TRBJ1-6; 7 nucleotides match TRBD1. This CDR3 has 18 residues. Unmatched junction bases numbered 10, after V lost 5 bases and J lost 0 bases. CDR1 and CDR2 from the germline V gene are SGHTA and FQGNSA. DNA for the CDR3: TGTGCCAGCAGCGTGACTCCAGGGGGGAGCTCCTATAATTCACCCCTCCACTTT. Translated, it gives CASSVTPGGSSYNSPLHF.

This clone came up a few times. The chain joins TRBV5-1 to TRBJ1-1, with D maybe TRBD1 (6 bases). CDR3 length: 16 residues. The V end lost 6 bases, the J end lost 5 bases, and 23 bases lay between the germline ends. Germline lookup yields CDR1 SGHRS and CDR2 YFSETQ. This CDR3 is CASTQNPGGARTEAFF. The CDR3, as DNA: TGCGCCAGCACCCAGAATCCGGGGGGGGCGCGGACTGAAGCTTTCTTT.

The chain carries TRBV2 and TRBJ2-7; D might be TRBD2 (6 bases). The CDR3 is made up of 13 amino acids. Per germline, CDR1 SNHLY and CDR2 FYNNEI. V was trimmed by 8 bases and J by 0 bases, leaving 11 bases between them. CDR3 residues: CASQGRSSYEQYF. For the CDR3, the DNA is TGTGCCAGCCAAGGGAGGAGCTCCTACGAGCAGTACTTC. The whole variable domain, remainder taken from reference TRBV2 and TRBJ2-7, is EPEVTQTPSHQVTQMGQEVILRCVPISNHLYFYWYRQILGQKVEFLVSFYNNEISEKSEIFDDQFSVERPDGSNFTLKIRSTKLEDSAMYFCASQGRSSYEQYFGPGTRLTVT.

The chain links TRBV6-6 to TRBJ2-7, with 7 bases lining up with TRBD1. The CDR3 is made up of 11 amino acids. Germline loops: CDR1 MNHNY, CDR2 SVGAGI (reference sequence). The V segment lost 6 bases and the J segment 10 bases; nucleotides outside the gene matches: 6. This CDR3 reads CASSRDSLQYF. Here the CDR3 DNA reads TGTGCCAGCAGCCGGGACAGCCTACAGTACTTC.

This clone was observed once. The J gene is TRBJ2-7, the V gene TRBV7-2; a weak D match, TRBD2 (7 bases). V was trimmed by 5 bases and J by 7 bases, leaving 18 bases between them. The CDR3 length is 14 residues. Looked up from germline, CDR1 is SGHTA and CDR2 is FQGNSA. CDR3 DNA sequence: TGTGCCAGCAGCCTAGGAGGGGGGGCGAGGGAGCAGTACTTC. Translating gives CASSLGGGAREQYF.

This clone was found once. The chain recombines TRBV4-1 with TRBJ2-3; TRBD2 agrees at 9 bases. With 1 base clipped from V and 4 bases from J, the junction kept 3 bases outside the gene matches. CDR1 is MGHRA, CDR2 YSYEKL, per germline. The CDR3 covers 15 residues. CDR3: CASSQGGGAADTQYF. The DNA of the CDR3 is TGCGCCAGCAGCCAAGGCGGGGGGGCCGCAGATACGCAGTATTTT.

The chain recombines TRBV12-5 with TRBJ1-4, with D tentatively TRBD1 (5 bases). Trimming took off 7 bases at V and 6 bases at J, with 21 bases between the two ends. Germline V gene lookup returns CDR1 LGHNT and CDR2 FRNRAP. This CDR3 is built from 16 residues. CDR3 in amino acids: CASAPRRGGSDEKLFF. CDR3 bases: TGTGCTAGTGCCCCGCGCCGCGGGGGGTCGGATGAAAAACTGTTTTTT. Complete variable domain (other parts from reference TRBV12-5 and TRBJ1-4): DARVTQTPRHKVTEMGQEVTMRCQPILGHNTVFWYRQTMMQGLELLAYFRNRAPLDDSGMPKDRFSAEMPDATLATLKIQPSEPRDSAVYFCASAPRRGGSDEKLFFGSGTQLSVL.

The V and J genes are TRBV5-4 and TRBJ2-2, with D hard to call. CDR1 is SGHNT, CDR2 YYREEE, per germline (reference sequence). CDR3 length equals 14 residues. V dropped 0 bases and J dropped 3 bases, with 6 bases sitting between them. In DNA, the CDR3 is TGTGCCAGCAGCTTGGATAGGTACACCGGGGAGCTGTTTTTT. This translates into CASSLDRYTGELFF.

The chain is built from TRBV5-6 and TRBJ2-7; D may correspond to TRBD1 or TRBD2 (6 bases each). From germline, CDR1 is SGHDT and CDR2 YYEEEE. The CDR3 sequence is 16 residues long. Between the trimmed V and J ends, which lost 4 bases and 0 bases, there was a span of 17 bases. The CDR3 sequence is CASSLDQGGNSYEQYF. The CDR3, as DNA: TGTGCCAGCAGCCTGGATCAAGGGGGGAACTCCTACGAGCAGTACTTC. Full variable domain (outside the CDR3, taken from reference TRBV5-6 and TRBJ2-7): DAGVTQSPTHLIKTRGQQVTLRCSPKSGHDTVSWYQQALGQGPQFIFQYYEEEERQRGNFPDRFSGHQFPNYSSELNVNALLLGDSALYLCASSLDQGGNSYEQYFGPGTRLTVT.